Here is one T cell receptor beta chain with its context. This specimen belongs to a study of CXCR3-negative and CXCR3-positive naive CD8 T cells. The CDR3 contains 15 residues. The V gene's germline CDR1 is SEHNR and CDR2 FQNEAQ (reference sequence). The libraries of TRB cDNA were prepared using 5' RACE with UMI labels. Following a re-call of the 5' RACE reads, TCRdb has one entry per CDR3 protein and lacks DNA. This sample's clone table lists 100,000 to 150,000 distinct CDR3 sequences. Material for sequencing was naive CXCR3- CD8+ T cells from blood. Subset: CD45RO-CCR7+CD27+CD95- naive CD8+ T cells lacking CXCR3 (TNR3-). The V and J genes are TRBV7-9 and TRBJ2-3; TCRdb calls TRBD2, which cannot be checked without DNA. This TCR derives from a human donor in good health. Some clones in this sample may be carry-over from other donors' samples. CDR3 sequence reads: CASSFASGGTDTQYF.